A selection of T cell receptor beta chains follows, all from one sample in a study of CD8+ T cells in alopecia areata. Only in-frame clones appear in the TCRdb table, and some are missing; sequencing was by immunoSEQ multiplex PCR. Among just over 150,000 clones listed, about two thirds were seen once. Sequenced material: CD4+ T cells sorted from blood, taken at week 4, from a patient treated with tofacitinib. The receptors here all came from a human donor with alopecia areata. The CDR3 runs from the conserved cysteine through the conserved F or W. Fields, in order: clone size, J gene, V gene, D gene, CDR3 DNA, CDR3 protein. A D gene is named only where the DNA matches it firmly. Clone size is given for some rows only: seen once, a few or many times, or a class if the clone is expanded.

>.|TRBJ1-5|TRBV29-1|.
TGCAGCGTTGGCGGGGGGAACCAGCCCCAGCATTTT
CSVGGGNQPQHF
>.|TRBJ1-2|TRBV29-1|TRBD1
TGCAGCGTTGAAGAGACAGGGGGCGGCGGCTACACCTTC
CSVEETGGGGYTF
>few|TRBJ1-6|TRBV2|.
TGTGCCAGCCGGAAAGACGCCTATAATTCACCCCTCCACTTT
CASRKDAYNSPLHF
>few|TRBJ1-2|TRBV14|.
TGTGCCAGCAGCCAGGGAGGGAACTATGGCTACACCTTC
CASSQGGNYGYTF
>once|TRBJ2-7|TRBV2|TRBD1
TGTGCCAGCAGTGAAGGGACAGGGGGCTCCGAGCAGTACTTC
CASSEGTGGSEQYF
>.|TRBJ1-5|TRBV2|.
TGTGCCAGCATGGGGACTGGGCAGCCCCAGCATTTT
CASMGTGQPQHF
>.|TRBJ2-5|TRBV29-1|.
TGCAGTGGTGATGAGGGGGAAGAGACCCAGTACTTC
CSGDEGEETQYF
>.|TRBJ1-5|TRBV29-1|.
TGCAGCGCTGGAATCGGGAGGACCGCGCAGCCCCAGCATTTT
CSAGIGRTAQPQHF
>once|TRBJ2-1|TRBV6-5|.
TGTGCCAGCAGCCCCCCGACAGGCCACCGGCAAGAGCAGTTCTTC
CASSPPTGHRQEQFF
>.|TRBJ2-1|TRBV14|TRBD2
TGTGCCAGCAGCCTCTACAGACTAGCGGGAAGCAATGAGCAGTTCTTC
CASSLYRLAGSNEQFF
>.|TRBJ2-4|TRBV4-1|TRBD2
TGCGCCAGCAGCCACATCGGGAGGGTCAAAAACATTCAGTACTTC
CASSHIGRVKNIQYF
>.|TRBJ1-2|TRBV30|.
TGTGCCTGGAGCGCAGGAAACTATGGCTACACCTTC
CAWSAGNYGYTF
>.|TRBJ2-7|TRBV2|.
TGTGCCAGCAGTGAAGCGGGTGCGTACGAGCAGTACTTC
CASSEAGAYEQYF
>.|TRBJ2-3|TRBV6-1|TRBD2
TGTGCCAGCAGGGTAGCGGGGGGCCTCACAGATACGCAGTATTTT
CASRVAGGLTDTQYF
>.|TRBJ1-1|TRBV7-2|.
TGTGCCAGCAGCTCCACACAGAACACTGAAGCTTTCTTT
CASSSTQNTEAFF
>.|TRBJ1-5|TRBV15|.
TGTGCCACCAGCAGAGATTGGCGGCCCCAGCATTTT
CATSRDWRPQHF
>few|TRBJ2-7|TRBV11-2|TRBD1
TGTGCCAGCAGCTTAGGGTCGGGACAGATCTCCTACGAGCAGTACTTC
CASSLGSGQISYEQYF
>many|TRBJ1-6|TRBV12-5|.
TGTGCTAGTGGCCCTCCAGGGATCAATTCACCCCTCCACTTT
CASGPPGINSPLHF
>.|TRBJ1-1|TRBV29-1|.
TGCAGCGTGCACCCCACAGGGTCGTACACTGAAGCTTTCTTT
CSVHPTGSYTEAFF
>.|TRBJ1-4|TRBV29-1|.
TGCAGCGTATCGAGGGACCTTAATGAAAAACTGTTTTTT
CSVSRDLNEKLFF
>.|TRBJ1-6|TRBV6-5|.
TGTGCCAGCAGTTACGGGGGTGGGGTGGATAATTCACCCCTCCACTTT
CASSYGGGVDNSPLHF
>.|TRBJ2-3|TRBV6-5|TRBD2
TGTGCCAGCAGTTACCTGGCGACTAGCCCCACAGATACGCAGTATTTT
CASSYLATSPTDTQYF
>.|TRBJ2-2|TRBV19|.
TGTGCCAGTAGTAGAAGGGTTCAGGGAAGTTCCGGGGAGCTGTTTTTT
CASSRRVQGSSGELFF
>.|TRBJ2-3|TRBV30|.
TGTGCCTGGAACCCGACAAGGGGTACAGATACGCAGTATTTT
CAWNPTRGTDTQYF
>.|TRBJ2-1|TRBV27|.
TGTGCCAGCAGTTTGGGCCGGGACTTCCTATACAATGAGCAGTTCTTC
CASSLGRDFLYNEQFF
>.|TRBJ1-5|TRBV29-1|.
TGCAGCGTCAAGCGGGACGGCGATCAGCCCCAGCATTTT
CSVKRDGDQPQHF
>.|TRBJ1-6|TRBV30|.
TGTGCCTGGAGTGTAAGTCAGGGAAATTCACCCCTCCACTTT
CAWSVSQGNSPLHF
>few|TRBJ2-5|TRBV18|.
TGTGCCAGCTCACCTGGACTGCTAGAGACCCAGTACTTC
CASSPGLLETQYF
>.|TRBJ1-2|TRBV30|.
TGTGCCTGGAGCACTGGGGCCAGTAACACCTTC
CAWSTGASNTF
>.|TRBJ2-2|TRBV30|.
TGTGCCTGGAGTGTACGGGGACAGGCAAGGCGGCGGGGGGATGGCACCGGGGAGCTGTTTTTT
CAWSVRGQARRRGDGTGELFF
>.|TRBJ1-1|TRBV27|.
TGTGCCAGCAGTTTAACAGGTCCGCTCACTGAAGCTTTCTTT
CASSLTGPLTEAFF
>.|TRBJ1-2|TRBV29-1|.
TGCAGCGTTGAGCGCGGGAACTATGGCTACACCTTC
CSVERGNYGYTF
>.|TRBJ2-3|TRBV10-3|.
TGTGCCATCAGGGGGTCTGGAGACTTGCACACAGATACGCAGTATTTT
CAIRGSGDLHTDTQYF
>.|TRBJ1-1|TRBV30|.
TGTGCCTGGAGTCTTGGGACGGTGAACACTGAAGCTTTCTTT
CAWSLGTVNTEAFF
>.|TRBJ1-6|TRBV6-5|.
TGTGCCAGCACCGACCTCCTCTCACCCCTCCACTTT
CASTDLLSPLHF
>.|TRBJ1-5|TRBV6-6|.
TGTGCCAGCAGTTACTCGCAGGGAAGACAGCCCCAGCATTTT
CASSYSQGRQPQHF
>few|TRBJ2-7|TRBV30|.
TGTGCCTGGAGTCTCGGAGCCTACGAGCAGTACTTC
CAWSLGAYEQYF
>.|TRBJ2-3|TRBV6-6|TRBD2
TGTGCCAGTTGGAATAGCGGGGGGACCACAGATACGCAGTATTTT
CASWNSGGTTDTQYF
>.|TRBJ2-2|TRBV5-6|TRBD1
TGTGCCAGCAGCCTGGGACAGGGCTACACCGGGGAGCTGTTTTTT
CASSLGQGYTGELFF
>.|TRBJ2-5|TRBV5-1|.
TGCGCCAGCAGCTTGCCGGGGGCGGAGACCCAGTACTTC
CASSLPGAETQYF